The entry below gives a single T cell receptor (beta chain) sequence along with its context. The antigen is undetermined. The TCRbeta library incorporated unique molecular identifiers. TCRdb re-analysed the PCR reads in MiXCR, keeping a single row per CDR3 protein. The sample contains fewer than 700,000 distinct CDR3 sequences, roughly 13% of which appear only once. This CDR3 region has 13 residues. V was shortened by 4 bases and J by 2 bases, with 8 bases between the two germline ends. Per germline, CDR1 MDHEN and CDR2 SYDVKM. The sample belongs to a study of T-cell reconstitution after alpha-beta-depleted transplantation in children. General study findings and limits: After transplant, high TCRbeta diversity at day 60 in some patients arose from surviving recipient T cells and thymic progenitors. One year post-transplant, T-cell counts and diversity were largely derived from T cells produced anew.

The sequenced sample was PBMCs, mostly from graft donor cells, obtained 360 days after TCRalphabeta/CD19-depleted stem cell transplant. This TCR came from a male patient younger than 18 who had a stem cell transplant for acute myeloid leukemia, so the T cells may come from the graft donor. The chain couples TRBV28 to TRBJ2-5; D not certain. CDR3 loop: CASSSLIQETQYF. The CDR3 DNA is TGTGCCAGCAGTTCGCTAATACAAGAGACCCAGTACTTC. Looking up the rest from reference TRBV28 and TRBJ2-5 gives the full variable domain: DVKVTQSSRYLVKRTGEKVFLECVQDMDHENMFWYRQDPGLGLRLIYFSYDVKMKEKGDIPEGYSVSREKKERFSLILESASTNQTSMYLCASSSLIQETQYFGPGTRLLVL.